Sequencing of this TCR beta chain was carried out in a study of T cell changes during pregnancy in multiple sclerosis. The V gene end was trimmed by 6 bases and the J gene end by 2 bases; junction bases not matched to a gene: 6. This CDR3 has 14 amino acids. The germline V gene has CDR1 LGHNA and CDR2 YNFKEQ. Sequencing was performed with immunoSEQ multiplex PCR; in TCRdb, only in-frame clones are kept and a portion is missing. The table shows tens of thousands of clones, with roughly nine tenths occurring only once. V usage is TRBV4-2 and J usage is TRBJ1-1; 7 bases map to TRBD1. This TCR came from a female donor in good health, enrolled as a control in a pregnancy study. The material was peripheral blood, obtained after pregnancy. This CDR3 reads CASSSGQTNTEAFF. DNA for the CDR3: TGTGCCAGCAGTTCGGGACAGACCAACACTGAAGCTTTCTTT.